This T cell receptor (beta chain) was captured in a study of OX40 agonist ivuxolimab in advanced cancers. The protocol was immunoSEQ multiplex PCR, while the TCRdb copy is restricted to in-frame clones and leaves out a portion. The sample consists of tens of thousands of clones, roughly 93% of them appearing once. This TCR came from an adult with an advanced solid tumor such as melanoma, head and neck, liver or kidney cancer. The input for sequencing was CD4+ or CD8+ T cells sorted from blood, taken in a trial of the OX40 agonist ivuxolimab.

The CDR3 DNA sequence: TGTGCCAGCAGCAAGCGGCCGGGGCTAGCGGGACCAACAGATACGCAGTATTTT. It codes for CASSKRPGLAGPTDTQYF. V is TRBV21-1 and J is TRBJ2-3; the table calls TRBD2, which could not be checked here. TRBV21-1 constitutes a pseudogene. This CDR3 has 18 residues.